What follows are 23 T cell receptor beta chains derived from one specimen sequenced in a study of blood T cell repertoires in COVID-19. Clones were sequenced by immunoSEQ multiplex PCR, and TCRdb holds only the in-frame ones, with some missing. This table holds some 85,000 clones, 65% to 80% found once. Sequencing used peripheral blood. The receptors derive from a human donor in a cohort sampled during active COVID-19.

The gene calls are TRBV5-1 and TRBJ2-2; 14 nucleotides line up with TRBD2. This CDR3 is 16 amino acids long. The V gene end was trimmed by 4 bases and the J gene end by 8 bases; junction bases not matched to a gene: 7. Germline assignment: CDR1 SGHRS and CDR2 YFSETQ. This CDR3 reads CASSPGLAGDVGELFF. Written as DNA, the CDR3 is TGCGCCAGCAGCCCGGGACTAGCGGGGGATGTAGGGGAGCTGTTTTTT.

The chain combines TRBV9 with TRBJ2-3; the match to TRBD2 covers 7 bases. The germline gives CDR1 SGDLS, CDR2 YYNGEE. The CDR3 length is 13 residues. J lost 2 bases, V lost 6 bases, and 3 bases had no gene match. CDR3 DNA sequence: TGTGCCAGCACTAGCGGCTACACAGATACGCAGTATTTT. Protein product: CASTSGYTDTQYF.

This clone was observed a single time. This chain connects TRBV4-2 to TRBJ2-1; D is perhaps TRBD2 (6 bases). The CDR3 totals 17 residues. The germline V and J ends were trimmed by 4 bases and 7 bases, with 23 bases remaining between them. Germline CDR1 is LGHNA and CDR2 is YNFKEQ. This chain's CDR3 is CASSRGLSYTQKNEQFF. The CDR3, as DNA: TGTGCCAGCAGCCGAGGACTAAGTTACACCCAAAAAAATGAGCAGTTCTTC.

The chain carries TRBV28 and TRBJ2-1, with D perhaps TRBD1 (6 bases). V was clipped by 3 bases and J by 7 bases, with 19 bases between them. CDR3 length: 16 amino acids. Germline CDR1 reads MDHEN; CDR2 reads SYDVKM. Here the CDR3 reads CASSFLDRPRGNEQFF. For the CDR3, the DNA is TGTGCCAGCAGTTTTCTCGACAGGCCACGAGGAAATGAGCAGTTCTTC.

The gene calls are TRBV21-1 and TRBJ1-5; the table's D call of TRBD1 was not tested on the DNA. TRBV21-1 is designated a pseudogene. The CDR3 loop spans 16 amino acids. CDR3 region: CASSKGTGVDCGPQHF. CDR3 DNA: TGTGCCAGCAGCAAAGGAACAGGGGTGGATTGTGGGCCCCAGCATTTT.

This chain joins TRBV28 and TRBJ2-1; D gene ambiguous. This CDR3 comprises 14 residues. Germline V gene lookup returns CDR1 MDHEN and CDR2 SYDVKM. Trimming removed 4 bases from V and 2 bases from J, with 9 bases in between. CDR3 loop: CASSSYSAYNEQFF. In nucleotides, the CDR3 is TGTGCCAGCAGTTCCTACTCCGCCTACAATGAGCAGTTCTTC.

This sequence joins TRBV9 and TRBJ2-7; 8 bases fit TRBD2. CDR1 and CDR2 (germline): SGDLS, YYNGEE. V trimming: 3 bases; J trimming: 0 bases; junction bases outside the gene matches: 8. This CDR3 comprises 16 residues. The CDR3 DNA reads as TGTGCCAGCAGCGCCGGTGGGCTAGCGGGCTCCTACGAGCAGTACTTC. As protein: CASSAGGLAGSYEQYF.

This chain links TRBV10-2 with TRBJ1-2; D might be TRBD1 (5 bases). The CDR3 contains 13 residues. CDR1 and CDR2 from the germline V gene are WSHSY and SAAADI. Trimming removed 8 bases from V and 6 bases from J, with 16 bases in between. CDR3 in amino acids: CASGEGTGNGYTF. In nucleotides, the CDR3 is TGCGCCAGCGGGGAGGGGACGGGAAATGGCTACACCTTC.

V is TRBV5-8 and J is TRBJ2-1; 11 positions agree with TRBD2. The CDR3 loop spans 16 amino acids. Germline CDR1 and CDR2: SGHTS and YDEGEE. After removal of 1 base from V and 6 bases from J, the junction contained 6 bases not matched to a gene. The CDR3: CASSLSGTSGPNEQFF. The CDR3 nucleotides read TGTGCCAGCAGCTTGTCCGGGACTAGCGGTCCCAATGAGCAGTTCTTC.

This chain connects TRBV7-6 to TRBJ2-1, with a possible D match to TRBD2 (7 bases). Deletions cut 5 bases from V and 5 bases from J, with 22 bases between. Germline V gene sequence: CDR1 SGHVS, CDR2 FNYEAQ. The CDR3 is made up of 17 amino acids. This CDR3 reads CASSRRGGASADNEQFF. CDR3 DNA sequence: TGTGCCAGCAGCCGTCGAGGGGGGGCTAGCGCCGACAATGAGCAGTTCTTC.

The chain combines TRBV11-3 with TRBJ2-3; 7 bases fit TRBD2. Trimming removed 3 bases from V and 4 bases from J; junction bases left unmatched: 13. This CDR3 contains 17 residues. The germline V gene encodes CDR1 SGHNT and CDR2 YENEEA. CDR3 in amino acids: CASSFRFKAGNSDTQYF. The CDR3 DNA reads as TGTGCCAGCAGCTTTAGATTTAAAGCGGGAAATTCAGATACGCAGTATTTT.

This clone was counted once. The genes are TRBV9 and TRBJ2-5; 7 positions agree with TRBD1. V shed 0 bases, J shed 4 bases, and the junction held 6 bases outside the gene matches. The CDR3 has 15 residues. Germline V gives CDR1 SGDLS, CDR2 YYNGEE. The CDR3 spells CASSVAVTGLETQYF. Written as DNA, the CDR3 is TGTGCCAGCAGCGTAGCGGTGACAGGGTTAGAGACCCAGTACTTC.

A note on this clone: The junction does not match germline at one end; this may be a read error. J is TRBJ2-2 and V is TRBV7-7; 11 bases are shared with TRBD2. From germline, CDR1 is SSHAT and CDR2 FNYEAQ (reference sequence). This CDR3 is 16 amino acids long. In DNA, the CDR3 is TGTGCTAGCAGCACAACTAGCGGGAGAGGTACCGGGGAGCTGTTTTTT. It codes for CASSTTSGRGTGELFF.

V usage is TRBV5-5 and J usage is TRBJ1-6, with a weak D call TRBD1 (6 bases). The ends were cut back, 3 bases at V and 0 bases at J, with 10 bases in the middle. The CDR3 runs to 16 residues. Germline V gives CDR1 SGHKS, CDR2 YYEKEE (reference sequence). CDR3 loop: CASSSTGSSYNSPLHF. The CDR3 region has the DNA TGTGCCAGCAGCTCTACAGGGAGCTCCTATAATTCACCCCTCCACTTT.

This clone turned up a few times. In nucleotides, the CDR3 is TGTGCCAGCAGCTTAGTAGGGGAATCAGATCGGGAGCTGTTTTTT. Translating gives CASSLVGESDRELFF. The chain has TRBV7-2 and TRBJ2-2; maybe TRBD1 (5 bases). This CDR3 comprises 15 residues. Looked up from germline, CDR1 is SGHTA and CDR2 is FQGNSA. Trimming removed 1 base at V and 9 bases at J, with 15 bases between.

The rearrangement links TRBV5-1 to TRBJ1-5, with TRBD1 as a possible D gene (5 bases). The CDR3 spans 15 residues. Germline CDR1 SGHRS, CDR2 YFSETQ. Deletions cut 0 bases from V and 6 bases from J, with 13 bases between. The CDR3, as DNA: TGCGCCAGCAGCTTGGCCGGGCAGGGTGGTCAGCCCCAGCATTTT. Translated, it gives CASSLAGQGGQPQHF.

This clone was seen only a few times. The chain uses TRBV21-1 and TRBJ2-1; the DNA was not used to check the table's D call, TRBD2. TRBV21-1 is designated a pseudogene. The CDR3 sequence is 14 residues long. CDR3 region: CASILAGSTDEQFF. Here the CDR3 DNA reads TGTGCCAGCATCCTAGCGGGGTCAACGGATGAGCAGTTCTTC.

This clone was seen once. This chain uses TRBV19 with TRBJ1-5; no clear D. From germline, CDR1 is LNHDA and CDR2 SQIVND (reference sequence). The V and J ends lost 4 bases and 4 bases respectively, with 11 bases between them. This CDR3 is 14 amino acids long. This chain's CDR3 is CASSTQGSNQPQHF. CDR3 nucleotides: TGTGCCAGTAGTACCCAAGGGAGTAATCAGCCCCAGCATTTT.

CDR3 sequence (DNA): TGTGCCAGCTCACCCCGGGACAGGAATCCGAACTATGGCTACACCTTC. It codes for CASSPRDRNPNYGYTF. The rearrangement joins TRBV18 to TRBJ1-2; the match to TRBD1 covers 8 bases. V lost 3 bases to trimming and J lost 2 bases; unmatched junction nucleotides: 8. The germline gives CDR1 KGHSH, CDR2 LQKENI. The CDR3 runs to 16 residues.

The rearrangement links TRBV19 to TRBJ1-1; D may be TRBD1 (5 bases). V was cut by 2 bases and J by 5 bases, with 9 bases left in between. This CDR3 has 13 amino acids. Germline CDR1 is LNHDA and CDR2 is SQIVND (reference sequence). For the CDR3, the DNA is TGTGCCAGTAGTATACTACGGGGGACTGAAGCTTTCTTT. This gives the protein CASSILRGTEAFF.

In its sample, this clone was seen a few times. The genes are TRBV4-2 and TRBJ2-5; tentatively, D is TRBD1 (6 bases). Trimming took off 4 bases at V and 1 base at J, with 13 bases between the two ends. CDR1 and CDR2 from the germline V gene are LGHNA and YNFKEQ. CDR3 length equals 15 residues. The CDR3 region has the DNA TGTGCCAGCAGCCGGAGCCGGGACACCCAAGAGACCCAGTACTTC. Protein product: CASSRSRDTQETQYF.

In DNA, the CDR3 is TGCAGTGCTCCCGGGAGAGGCTACACCTTC. As protein: CSAPGRGYTF. The genes are TRBV20-1 and TRBJ1-2; D is undetermined. Trimming pared 5 bases from V and 8 bases from J, leaving 9 bases between. This CDR3 is 10 amino acids long. CDR1 DFQATT and CDR2 SNEGSKA come from the germline V gene (reference sequence).

This clone was counted once. This chain links TRBV28 with TRBJ2-7, with D possibly matching TRBD1 (7 bases). Germline V lookup: CDR1 MDHEN, CDR2 SYDVKM. V lost 11 bases, J lost 3 bases, and 14 bases lay in between. The CDR3 totals 12 residues. CDR3 nucleotides: TGTGCCGGCGGGGACAGCGTCTACGAGCAGTACTTC. Amino acid sequence: CAGGDSVYEQYF. Based on the CDR3 plus reference TRBV28 and TRBJ2-7, the full variable domain is DVKVTQSSRYLVKRTGEKVFLECVQDMDHENMFWYRQDPGLGLRLIYFSYDVKMKEKGDIPEGYSVSREKKERFSLILESASTNQTSMYLCAGGDSVYEQYFGPGTRLTVT.